Below, one T cell receptor beta chain is given with its context. Its antigen remains unidentified. The record originates from a study of beta chain features in type 1 diabetes. Study at large: Across the samples, over 85 million sorted cells were examined in total.

CDR1 is SGHRS, CDR2 YFSETQ, per germline. CDR3 length equals 15 residues. The V and J ends lost 0 bases and 8 bases respectively, with 15 bases between them. The sequenced template was cDNA made from the entire isolated RNA. Data came from immunoSEQ multiplex PCR; TCRdb stores just in-frame clones and leaves some out. Of about 160,000 clones in the sample, around 8% were seen once. Sorted populations all exceeded 95% purity. Whole-study results and caveats: A cDNA-based sequencing approach could over-represent cells with high TCR expression. There was a moderate but significant shortening of TCRB CDR3s in all four CD4+ subsets of Type 1 diabetes patients.

The clonotype comes from a woman between 18 and 29 years old with type 1 diabetes. This chain connects TRBV5-1 to TRBJ2-4; D is possibly TRBD2 (5 bases). What was sequenced was central memory CD4+ T cells from blood. CDR3 protein: CASSLDSAGLDIQYF. CDR3 coding DNA: TGCGCCAGCAGCTTGGACTCCGCGGGTTTAGACATTCAGTACTTC.